Sequencing of this TCR beta chain was carried out in a study of blood T cell repertoires in COVID-19. Study-wide context: Sites in the United States, Italy and Spain provided acute and convalescent COVID-19 samples. PBMCs, B-cell-depleted T cells, or T cells provided the cDNA or gDNA that made up the material.

Study processing details: Amplification with reference gene primers provided the estimates of nucleated cell counts. This table comes from immunoSEQ multiplex PCR, and its TCRdb copy is limited to in-frame clones, with some not included. D and trimming come from the DNA, and the V and J calls and clone size come from that table. The data contain 430,000 or so clones, around 90% of them singletons. CDR3 size: 13 residues. Trimming took 5 bases from V and 5 from J; bases not matched to a gene: 4. The germline V gene has CDR1 SNHLY and CDR2 FYNNEI. Followed over time, Seattle patients had been enrolled while infection was active.

The chain joins TRBV2 to TRBJ1-2; 8 bases are shared with TRBD1. Sequencing was performed on peripheral blood. The receptor was isolated from a man younger than 35 with COVID-19, enrolled during active disease. CDR3 amino acids: CASSSGQGYGYTF. The CDR3 DNA reads TGTGCCAGCAGTTCAGGACAGGGATATGGCTACACCTTC.